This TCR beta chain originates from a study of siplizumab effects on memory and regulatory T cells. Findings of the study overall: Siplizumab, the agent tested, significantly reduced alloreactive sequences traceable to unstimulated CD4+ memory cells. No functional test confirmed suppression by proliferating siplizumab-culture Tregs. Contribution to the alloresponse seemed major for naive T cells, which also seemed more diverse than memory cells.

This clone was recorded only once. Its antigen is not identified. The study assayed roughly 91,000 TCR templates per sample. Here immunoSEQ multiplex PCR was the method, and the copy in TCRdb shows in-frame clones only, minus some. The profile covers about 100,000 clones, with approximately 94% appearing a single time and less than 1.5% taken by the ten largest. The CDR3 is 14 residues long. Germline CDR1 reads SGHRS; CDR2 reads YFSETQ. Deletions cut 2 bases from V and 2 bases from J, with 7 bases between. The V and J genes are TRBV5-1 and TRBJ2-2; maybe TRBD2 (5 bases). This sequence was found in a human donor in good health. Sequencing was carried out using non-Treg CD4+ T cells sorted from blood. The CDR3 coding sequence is TGCGCCAGCAGCTTCGGACTCAACACCGGGGAGCTGTTTTTT. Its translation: CASSFGLNTGELFF.